Listed below are T cell receptor beta chains from one sample, sequenced in a study of T cells in localized non-small cell lung cancer. Clones were sequenced by immunoSEQ multiplex PCR, and TCRdb holds only the in-frame ones, with some missing. The profile covers about 24,000 clones, with 88% appearing a single time and 6.1% taken by the ten largest. Sequenced here: PBMCs, sampled before any cancer treatment. These receptors were collected from a man aged 40 to 70 with stage II lung adenocarcinoma. CDR3s include the opening cysteine and the closing phenylalanine or tryptophan. The D gene is left open where the match is weak. Where a row states a size, it is once, few, many or the class of an expanded clone; other rows omit it.

J gene: TRBJ1-3
clone size: NA
D gene: TRBD1
CDR3 length: 18
V gene: TRBV9
CDR3 DNA: TGTGCCAGCAGCGTAGGGTCTGACAGGGTTCCATCTGGAAACACCATATATTTT
CDR3 protein: CASSVGSDRVPSGNTIYF

J gene: TRBJ1-1
clone size: NA
D gene: NA
CDR3 length: 14
V gene: TRBV5-4
CDR3 DNA: TGTGCCAGCAGCATCTCGGACTTGCACACTGAAGCTTTCTTT
CDR3 protein: CASSISDLHTEAFF

J gene: TRBJ1-2
clone size: NA
D gene: TRBD1
CDR3 length: 14
V gene: TRBV6-6
CDR3 DNA: TGTGCCAGCAGCATAACAGGGGGCGACTATGGCTACACCTTC
CDR3 protein: CASSITGGDYGYTF

J gene: TRBJ2-1
clone size: NA
D gene: NA
CDR3 length: 16
V gene: TRBV19
CDR3 DNA: TGTGCCAGTACCCCTGCGGTGAGGGCGGGGTACAATGAGCAGTTCTTC
CDR3 protein: CASTPAVRAGYNEQFF

J gene: TRBJ2-3
clone size: NA
D gene: NA
CDR3 length: 13
V gene: TRBV29-1
CDR3 DNA: TGCAGCGTTGTTTTGTCTAGGCCAGATACGCAGTATTTT
CDR3 protein: CSVVLSRPDTQYF

J gene: TRBJ1-1
clone size: NA
D gene: NA
CDR3 length: 14
V gene: TRBV30
CDR3 DNA: TGTGCCTGCCGTTCTAGTGGAGGGGACACTGAAGCTTTCTTT
CDR3 protein: CACRSSGGDTEAFF

J gene: TRBJ1-6
clone size: NA
D gene: TRBD1
CDR3 length: 13
V gene: TRBV6-5
CDR3 DNA: TGTGCCAGCAGTGACAGGGCGGATTCACCCCTCCACTTT
CDR3 protein: CASSDRADSPLHF

J gene: TRBJ1-5
clone size: NA
D gene: TRBD1
CDR3 length: 17
V gene: TRBV5-4
CDR3 DNA: TGTGCCAGCAGCTTGGCCCCCACTTGGACAGGGTGGCGGCCCCAGCATTTT
CDR3 protein: CASSLAPTWTGWRPQHF

J gene: TRBJ2-3
clone size: NA
D gene: TRBD2
CDR3 length: 15
V gene: TRBV28
CDR3 DNA: TGTGCCAGCAAGGGGTTTGGCGGGGGGGCAGATACGCAGTATTTT
CDR3 protein: CASKGFGGGADTQYF

J gene: TRBJ2-1
clone size: NA
D gene: NA
CDR3 length: 14
V gene: TRBV9
CDR3 DNA: TGTGCCAGCAGCGTAGGGCCCGCCGGGAATGAGCAGTTCTTC
CDR3 protein: CASSVGPAGNEQFF

J gene: TRBJ1-2
clone size: NA
D gene: NA
CDR3 length: 13
V gene: TRBV6-5
CDR3 DNA: TGTGCCACCCTGTGGATCAGGGAGTATGGCTACACCTTC
CDR3 protein: CATLWIREYGYTF

J gene: TRBJ2-3
clone size: NA
D gene: TRBD2
CDR3 length: 19
V gene: TRBV5-1
CDR3 DNA: TGCGCCAGCAGCTTGGCCGGTAGCGGGGATTCCCAAAGGTGGGATACGCAGTATTTT
CDR3 protein: CASSLAGSGDSQRWDTQYF

J gene: TRBJ2-3
clone size: NA
D gene: NA
CDR3 length: 14
V gene: TRBV23-1
CDR3 DNA: TGCGCCAGCATCACGGGGTGGTACACAGATACGCAGTATTTT
CDR3 protein: CASITGWYTDTQYF

J gene: TRBJ2-7
clone size: NA
D gene: TRBD1
CDR3 length: 15
V gene: TRBV10-3
CDR3 DNA: TGTGCCATCAGTGGTGGCCGGGACAGGGGGGACGAGCAGTACTTC
CDR3 protein: CAISGGRDRGDEQYF

J gene: TRBJ1-2
clone size: NA
D gene: NA
CDR3 length: 13
V gene: TRBV30
CDR3 DNA: TGTGCCTGGAGTGTAACAGGGAACTATGGCTACACCTTC
CDR3 protein: CAWSVTGNYGYTF

J gene: TRBJ1-1
clone size: NA
D gene: NA
CDR3 length: 17
V gene: TRBV4-1
CDR3 DNA: TGCGCCAGCAGCCAAGTCCCGACCCGGGTCGTGAACACTGAAGCTTTCTTT
CDR3 protein: CASSQVPTRVVNTEAFF

J gene: TRBJ1-4
clone size: NA
D gene: TRBD1
CDR3 length: 15
V gene: TRBV19
CDR3 DNA: TGTGCCAGTAGTACCTGGGGACAGACTAATGAAAAACTGTTTTTT
CDR3 protein: CASSTWGQTNEKLFF

J gene: TRBJ2-2
clone size: NA
D gene: NA
CDR3 length: 15
V gene: TRBV6-1
CDR3 DNA: TGTGCCAGCAGTCCCATAGGGCACCTTACCGGGGAGCTGTTTTTT
CDR3 protein: CASSPIGHLTGELFF

J gene: TRBJ2-3
clone size: NA
D gene: NA
CDR3 length: 15
V gene: TRBV5-6
CDR3 DNA: TGTGCCAGCAGCCCAGCCCCAACTAGCACAGATACGCAGTATTTT
CDR3 protein: CASSPAPTSTDTQYF

J gene: TRBJ2-7
clone size: few
D gene: NA
CDR3 length: 13
V gene: TRBV27
CDR3 DNA: TGTGCCAGCAGTTCTGGACCAACGAGCGAGCAGTACTTC
CDR3 protein: CASSSGPTSEQYF

J gene: TRBJ2-7
clone size: NA
D gene: NA
CDR3 length: 13
V gene: TRBV18
CDR3 DNA: TGTGCCAGCTCACAGGGGCAGAGCTACGAGCAGTACTTC
CDR3 protein: CASSQGQSYEQYF

J gene: TRBJ2-4
clone size: NA
D gene: TRBD2
CDR3 length: 19
V gene: TRBV5-1
CDR3 DNA: TGCGCCAGCAGCTTCCTGGGGACTAGCGGGAAGGGGAACGTAAACATTCAGTACTTC
CDR3 protein: CASSFLGTSGKGNVNIQYF

J gene: TRBJ2-1
clone size: NA
D gene: TRBD2
CDR3 length: 16
V gene: TRBV7-4
CDR3 DNA: TGTGCCAGCAGCTCAACCCTAGCGGGAGAGCTTCAAGAGCAGTTCTTC
CDR3 protein: CASSSTLAGELQEQFF

J gene: TRBJ1-5
clone size: NA
D gene: NA
CDR3 length: 13
V gene: TRBV19
CDR3 DNA: TGTGCCAGTACGGTGCTAGAGGGGCAGCCCCAGCATTTT
CDR3 protein: CASTVLEGQPQHF

J gene: TRBJ1-3
clone size: NA
D gene: TRBD1
CDR3 length: 18
V gene: TRBV7-3
CDR3 DNA: TGTGCCAGCAGCTTAGGGTCCCGGACAGGATTCTCTGGAAACACCATATATTTT
CDR3 protein: CASSLGSRTGFSGNTIYF

J gene: TRBJ1-1
clone size: NA
D gene: NA
CDR3 length: 13
V gene: TRBV19
CDR3 DNA: TGTGCCAGTAGTATGAGCAGGGACACTGAAGCTTTCTTT
CDR3 protein: CASSMSRDTEAFF

J gene: TRBJ1-2
clone size: few
D gene: NA
CDR3 length: 14
V gene: TRBV2
CDR3 DNA: TGTGCCAGCAGTGGGGGAGTTTTTGTCTATGGCTACACCTTC
CDR3 protein: CASSGGVFVYGYTF

J gene: TRBJ2-2
clone size: NA
D gene: TRBD1
CDR3 length: 15
V gene: TRBV19
CDR3 DNA: TGTGCCAGTAGTACGACAGGGGCCAACACCGGGGAGCTGTTTTTT
CDR3 protein: CASSTTGANTGELFF

J gene: TRBJ2-1
clone size: NA
D gene: NA
CDR3 length: 14
V gene: TRBV7-7
CDR3 DNA: TGTGCTAGCAGCCCACTAATCAGCGGTGGTGAGCAGTTCTTC
CDR3 protein: CASSPLISGGEQFF